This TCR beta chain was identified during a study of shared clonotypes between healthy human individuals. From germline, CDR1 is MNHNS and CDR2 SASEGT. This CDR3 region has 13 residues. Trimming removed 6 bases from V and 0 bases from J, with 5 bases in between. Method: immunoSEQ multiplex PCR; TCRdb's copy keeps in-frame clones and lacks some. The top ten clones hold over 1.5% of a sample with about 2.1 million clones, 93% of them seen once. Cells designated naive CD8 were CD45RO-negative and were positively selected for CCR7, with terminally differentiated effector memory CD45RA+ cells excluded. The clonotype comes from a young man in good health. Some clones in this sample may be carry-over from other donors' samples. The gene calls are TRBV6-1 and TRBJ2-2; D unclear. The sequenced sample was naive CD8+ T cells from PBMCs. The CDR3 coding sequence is TGTGCCAGCAGGGCACCGAACACCGGGGAGCTGTTTTTT. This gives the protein CASRAPNTGELFF.